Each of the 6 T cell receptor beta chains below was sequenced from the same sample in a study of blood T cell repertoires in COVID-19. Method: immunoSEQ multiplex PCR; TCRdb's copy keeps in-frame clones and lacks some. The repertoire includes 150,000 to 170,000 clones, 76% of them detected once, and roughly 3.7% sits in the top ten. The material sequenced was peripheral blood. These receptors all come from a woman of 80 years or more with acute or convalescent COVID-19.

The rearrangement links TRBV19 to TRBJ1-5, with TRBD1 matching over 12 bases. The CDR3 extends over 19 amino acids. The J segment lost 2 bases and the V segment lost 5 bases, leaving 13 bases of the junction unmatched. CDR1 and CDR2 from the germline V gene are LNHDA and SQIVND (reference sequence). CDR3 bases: TGTGCCAGTAGTCCCCTGGGACAGGGGGCTTTTATTGGCAATCAGCCCCAGCATTTT. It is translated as CASSPLGQGAFIGNQPQHF. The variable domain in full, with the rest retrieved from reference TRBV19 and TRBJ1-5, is DGGITQSPKYLFRKEGQNVTLSCEQNLNHDAMYWYRQDPGQGLRLIYYSQIVNDFQKGDIAEGYSVSREKKESFPLTVTSAQKNPTAFYLCASSPLGQGAFIGNQPQHFGDGTRLSIL.

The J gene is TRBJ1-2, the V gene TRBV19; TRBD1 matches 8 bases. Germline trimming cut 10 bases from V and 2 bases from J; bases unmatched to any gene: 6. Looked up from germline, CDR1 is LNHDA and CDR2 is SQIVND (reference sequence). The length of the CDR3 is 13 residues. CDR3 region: CATRQGWNYGYTF. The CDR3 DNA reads TGTGCCACCCGACAGGGGTGGAACTATGGCTACACCTTC.

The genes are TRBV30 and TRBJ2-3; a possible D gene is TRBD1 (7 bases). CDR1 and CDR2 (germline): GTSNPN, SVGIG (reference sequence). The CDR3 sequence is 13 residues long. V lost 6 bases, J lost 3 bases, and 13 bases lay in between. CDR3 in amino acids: CACTGDWTDTQYF. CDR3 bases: TGTGCCTGTACAGGGGACTGGACAGATACGCAGTATTTT.

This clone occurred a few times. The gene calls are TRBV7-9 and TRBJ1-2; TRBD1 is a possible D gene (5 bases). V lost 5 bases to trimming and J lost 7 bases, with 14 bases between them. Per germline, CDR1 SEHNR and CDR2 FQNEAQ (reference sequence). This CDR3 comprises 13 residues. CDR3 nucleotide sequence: TGTGCCAGCAGCCGACGACAGCCCCCTGGCTACACCTTC. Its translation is CASSRRQPPGYTF. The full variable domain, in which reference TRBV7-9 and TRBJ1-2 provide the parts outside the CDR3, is DTGVSQNPRHKITKRGQNVTFRCDPISEHNRLYWYRQTLGQGPEFLTYFQNEAQLEKSRLLSDRFSAERPKGSFSTLEIQRTEQGDSAMYLCASSRRQPPGYTFGSGTRLTVV.

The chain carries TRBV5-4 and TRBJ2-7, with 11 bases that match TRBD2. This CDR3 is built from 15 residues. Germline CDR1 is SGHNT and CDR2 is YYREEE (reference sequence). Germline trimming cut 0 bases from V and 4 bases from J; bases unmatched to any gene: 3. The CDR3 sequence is CASSLAGLAEYEQYF. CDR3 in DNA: TGTGCCAGCAGCTTGGCGGGACTAGCGGAATACGAGCAGTACTTC.

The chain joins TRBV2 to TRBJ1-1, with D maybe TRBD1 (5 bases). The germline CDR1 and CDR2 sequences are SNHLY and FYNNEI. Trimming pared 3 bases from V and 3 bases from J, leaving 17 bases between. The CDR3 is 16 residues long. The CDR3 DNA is TGTGCCAGCAGTGAGACGAGGCAGGGTAGGTACACTGAAGCTTTCTTT. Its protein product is CASSETRQGRYTEAFF.